Shown below are 7 T cell receptor beta chains from a single sample sequenced in a study of T-cell memory formation after mild COVID-19. MiXCR, run by TCRdb on the 5' RACE reads, gives a single entry per CDR3 protein. The repertoire holds 450,000 to 700,000 distinct CDR3 sequences, with approximately 18% as singletons. The sequencing sample was made of PBMCs or a T cell subset sorted from them (not recorded which). The receptor source for this set is an adult woman who had mild COVID-19 (a few samples of this study predate the infection). Cell type and time point are not known.

V gene TRBV21-1 combines with J gene TRBJ2-7; the D call of TRBD1 is as the table states it, not checked on the DNA. TRBV21-1 is a documented pseudogene. This CDR3 spans 17 amino acids. The CDR3: CASSKAGDRGEAYEQYF. In DNA, the CDR3 is TGTGCCAGCAGCAAAGCTGGAGACAGGGGGGAAGCGTACGAGCAGTACTTC.

This clonotype came up a few times. V gene TRBV5-1 combines with J gene TRBJ2-7; D may correspond to TRBD1 or TRBD2 (5 bases each). Germline V gene data show CDR1 as SGHRS and CDR2 as YFSETQ. Trimming removed 4 bases from V and 5 bases from J, with 10 bases in between. The CDR3 is made up of 12 amino acids. The CDR3 reads CASSGWDDEQYF. The CDR3 coding sequence is TGCGCCAGCAGCGGCTGGGACGACGAGCAGTACTTC.

The chain has TRBV4-1 and TRBJ2-2; 8 nucleotides match TRBD2. Trimming at V came to 5 bases and at J to 5 bases, leaving 7 bases not matched to a gene. Looked up from germline, CDR1 is MGHRA and CDR2 is YSYEKL. The CDR3 spans 15 residues. For the CDR3, the DNA is TGCGCCAGCAGCACCCCGCGGGGGGTTACCGGGGAGCTGTTTTTT. Its protein is CASSTPRGVTGELFF.

This clonotype was seen a handful of times. The chain recombines TRBV5-1 with TRBJ2-7; the match to TRBD1 covers 10 bases. The CDR3 totals 15 residues. CDR1 and CDR2 (germline): SGHRS, YFSETQ. Germline trimming cut 4 bases from V and 4 bases from J; bases unmatched to any gene: 8. The CDR3 region has the DNA TGCGCCAGCAGCCCGGGGACAGGGGAAGAGTACGAGCAGTACTTC. Its protein is CASSPGTGEEYEQYF.

This clonotype came up many times. The rearrangement uses TRBV4-3 and TRBJ2-1; TRBD2 aligns across 9 bases. CDR3 length: 15 residues. Germline CDR1 and CDR2: LGHNA and YSLEER. V lost 4 bases, J lost 12 bases, and 13 bases stayed unmatched. The CDR3 protein is CASSPQTSGAKRQFF. The CDR3 nucleotides read TGCGCCAGCAGCCCTCAGACTAGCGGAGCCAAACGGCAGTTCTTC.

This clonotype was detected only a few times. This chain joins TRBV12-3 or TRBV12-4 and TRBJ2-7; 8 bases are shared with TRBD2. CDR3 length equals 14 residues. With V trimmed by 6 bases and J by 3 bases, 7 bases remained unmatched. The CDR3 nucleotides are TGTGCCAGCAGGCCCGGCGGGGGGAACTACGAGCAGTACTTC. Translation: CASRPGGGNYEQYF.

For the CDR3, the DNA is TGTGCCAGCAGCGGCTTACGGGATGACGAGCAGTACTTC. Translating gives CASSGLRDDEQYF. This chain joins TRBV9 and TRBJ2-7; tentatively, D is TRBD2 (5 bases). The length of the CDR3 is 13 residues. Germline values: CDR1 SGDLS, CDR2 YYNGEE. The V end lost 3 bases, the J end lost 5 bases, and 12 bases lay between the germline ends.